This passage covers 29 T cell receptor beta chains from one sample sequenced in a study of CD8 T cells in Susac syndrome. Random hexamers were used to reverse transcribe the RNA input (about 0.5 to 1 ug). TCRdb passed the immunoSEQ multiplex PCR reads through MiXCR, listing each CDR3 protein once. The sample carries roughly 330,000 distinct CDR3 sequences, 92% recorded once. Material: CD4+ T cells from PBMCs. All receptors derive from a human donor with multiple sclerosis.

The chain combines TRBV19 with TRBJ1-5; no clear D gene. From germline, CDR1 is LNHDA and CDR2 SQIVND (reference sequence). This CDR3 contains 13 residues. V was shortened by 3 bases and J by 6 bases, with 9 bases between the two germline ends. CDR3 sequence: CASSIPQRQPQHF. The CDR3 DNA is TGTGCCAGTAGTATTCCACAGCGTCAGCCCCAGCATTTT.

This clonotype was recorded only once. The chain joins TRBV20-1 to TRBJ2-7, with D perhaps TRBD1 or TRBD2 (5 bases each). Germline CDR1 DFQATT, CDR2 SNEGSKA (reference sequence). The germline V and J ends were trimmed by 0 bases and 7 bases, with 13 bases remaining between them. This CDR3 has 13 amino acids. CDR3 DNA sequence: TGCAGTGCTAGAGACGTGGGACCGCAGGAGCAGTACTTC. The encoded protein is CSARDVGPQEQYF.

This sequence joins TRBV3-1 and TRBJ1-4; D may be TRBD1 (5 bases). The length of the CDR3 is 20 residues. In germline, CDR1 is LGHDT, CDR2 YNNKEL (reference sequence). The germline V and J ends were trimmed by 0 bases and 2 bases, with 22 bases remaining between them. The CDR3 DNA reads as TGTGCCAGCAGCCAAGAGGGGTGGGGCCACGGGAAGGCGACTAATGAAAAACTGTTTTTT. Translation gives CASSQEGWGHGKATNEKLFF.

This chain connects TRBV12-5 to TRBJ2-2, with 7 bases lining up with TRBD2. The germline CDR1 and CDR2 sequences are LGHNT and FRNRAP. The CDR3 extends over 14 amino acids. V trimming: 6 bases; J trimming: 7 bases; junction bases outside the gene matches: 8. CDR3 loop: CASGMGGKVGELFF. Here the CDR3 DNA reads TGTGCTAGTGGGATGGGGGGGAAGGTCGGGGAGCTGTTTTTT.

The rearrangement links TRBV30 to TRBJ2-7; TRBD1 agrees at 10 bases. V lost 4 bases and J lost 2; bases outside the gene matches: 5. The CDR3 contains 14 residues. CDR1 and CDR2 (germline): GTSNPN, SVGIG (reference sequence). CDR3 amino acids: CAWNLGQGTYEQYF. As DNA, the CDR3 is TGTGCCTGGAACTTGGGACAGGGGACCTACGAGCAGTACTTC.

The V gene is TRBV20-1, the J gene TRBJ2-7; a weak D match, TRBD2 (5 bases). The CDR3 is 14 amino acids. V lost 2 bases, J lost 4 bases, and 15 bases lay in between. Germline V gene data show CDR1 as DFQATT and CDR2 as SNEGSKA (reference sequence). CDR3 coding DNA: TGCAGTGCTAGACCTGGGAGACGGGGATACGAGCAGTACTTC. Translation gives CSARPGRRGYEQYF.

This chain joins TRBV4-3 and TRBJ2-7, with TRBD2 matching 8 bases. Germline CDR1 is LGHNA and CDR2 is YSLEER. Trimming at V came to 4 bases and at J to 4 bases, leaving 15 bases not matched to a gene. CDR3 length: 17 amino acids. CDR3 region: CASSRVFLAGGGYEQYF. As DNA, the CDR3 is TGCGCCAGCAGCCGGGTATTCCTAGCGGGTGGAGGGTACGAGCAGTACTTC.

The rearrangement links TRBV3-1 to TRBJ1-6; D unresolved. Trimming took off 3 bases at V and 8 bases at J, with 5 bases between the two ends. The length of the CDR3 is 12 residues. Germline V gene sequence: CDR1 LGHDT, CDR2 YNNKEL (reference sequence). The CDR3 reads CASSQRDSPLHF. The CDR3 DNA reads TGTGCCAGCAGCCAGCGGGATTCACCCCTCCACTTT.

The CDR3 DNA sequence: TGCAGTGCTAGGGGACCGCTGAGCACAGATACGCAGTATTTT. The encoded protein is CSARGPLSTDTQYF. The J gene is TRBJ2-3, the V gene TRBV20-1; tentatively, D is TRBD1 or TRBD2 (5 bases each). Trimming shortened V by 3 bases and J by 0 bases, and 10 bases separated the two germline ends. In germline, CDR1 is DFQATT, CDR2 SNEGSKA (reference sequence). The CDR3 extends over 14 amino acids.

As DNA, the CDR3 is TGTGCCAGCAGGCCCCCAGGAAGGGAGCCCCAGTACTTC. As protein: CASRPPGREPQYF. The chain uses TRBV6-5 and TRBJ2-5; tentatively, D is TRBD2 (5 bases). This CDR3 contains 13 residues. From germline, CDR1 is MNHEY and CDR2 SVGAGI. Trimming pared 6 bases from V and 9 bases from J, leaving 17 bases between.

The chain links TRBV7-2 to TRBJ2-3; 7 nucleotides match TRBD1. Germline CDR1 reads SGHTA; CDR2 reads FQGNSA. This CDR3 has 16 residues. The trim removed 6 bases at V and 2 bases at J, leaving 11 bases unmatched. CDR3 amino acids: CASSLLGDRATDTQYF. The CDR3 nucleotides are TGTGCCAGCAGTCTCCTAGGGGACAGAGCCACAGATACGCAGTATTTT.

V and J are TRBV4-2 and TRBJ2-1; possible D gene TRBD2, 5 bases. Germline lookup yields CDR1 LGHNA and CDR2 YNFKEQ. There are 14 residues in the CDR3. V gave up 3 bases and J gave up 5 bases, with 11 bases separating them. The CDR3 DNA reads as TGTGCCAGCAGCCACACCGGGAACCACAATGAGCAGTTCTTC. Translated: CASSHTGNHNEQFF.

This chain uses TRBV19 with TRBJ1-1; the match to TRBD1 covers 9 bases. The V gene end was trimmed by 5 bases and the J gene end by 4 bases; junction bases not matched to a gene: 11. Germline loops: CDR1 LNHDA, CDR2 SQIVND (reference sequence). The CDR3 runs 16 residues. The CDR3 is CASSAHQGTGLTEAFF. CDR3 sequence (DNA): TGTGCCAGTAGTGCCCACCAGGGGACAGGGCTCACTGAAGCTTTCTTT.

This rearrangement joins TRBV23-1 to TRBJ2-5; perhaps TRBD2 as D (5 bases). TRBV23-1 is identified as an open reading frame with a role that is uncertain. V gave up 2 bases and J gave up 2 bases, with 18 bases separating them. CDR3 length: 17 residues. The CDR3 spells CASSQTRPLGEQETQYF. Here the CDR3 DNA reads TGCGCCAGCAGTCAAACTAGGCCCTTGGGCGAACAAGAGACCCAGTACTTC.

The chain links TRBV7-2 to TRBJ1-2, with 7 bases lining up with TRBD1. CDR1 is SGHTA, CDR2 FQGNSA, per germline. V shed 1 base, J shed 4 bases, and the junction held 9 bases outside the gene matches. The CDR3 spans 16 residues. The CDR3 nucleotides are TGTGCCAGCAGCTTAGACCCAGGGGGGAGCGTCTATGGCTACACCTTC. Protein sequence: CASSLDPGGSVYGYTF.

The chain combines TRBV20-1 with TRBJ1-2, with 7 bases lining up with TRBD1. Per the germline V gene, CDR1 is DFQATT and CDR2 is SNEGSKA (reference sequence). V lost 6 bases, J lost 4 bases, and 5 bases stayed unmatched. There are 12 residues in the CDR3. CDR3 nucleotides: TGCAGTGCCCCACAGGGGACCTATGGCTACACCTTC. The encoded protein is CSAPQGTYGYTF.

CDR3 in amino acids: CAWSVSLGNTEAFF. The CDR3 bases are TGTGCCTGGAGTGTATCTCTCGGGAACACTGAAGCTTTCTTT. The genes are TRBV30 and TRBJ1-1; D gene uncertain. Deletions cut 0 bases from V and 1 base from J, with 9 bases between. This CDR3 has 14 amino acids. Looked up from germline, CDR1 is GTSNPN and CDR2 is SVGIG (reference sequence).

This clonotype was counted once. The CDR3 spells CASSYSMAPREQFF. CDR3 in DNA: TGTGCCAGCAGTTACTCGATGGCCCCCCGTGAGCAGTTCTTC. The gene calls are TRBV6-2 or TRBV6-3 and TRBJ2-1; D call uncertain. Trimming took 0 bases from V and 9 from J, leaving 12 bases between them. Looked up from germline, CDR1 is MNHEY and CDR2 is SVGEGT. The CDR3 has 14 amino acids.

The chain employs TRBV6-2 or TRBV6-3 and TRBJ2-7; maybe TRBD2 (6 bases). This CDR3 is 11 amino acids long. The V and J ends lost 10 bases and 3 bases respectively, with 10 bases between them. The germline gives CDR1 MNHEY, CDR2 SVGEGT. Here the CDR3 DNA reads TGTGCCACCGGGAGAATCTACGAGCAGTACTTC. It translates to CATGRIYEQYF.

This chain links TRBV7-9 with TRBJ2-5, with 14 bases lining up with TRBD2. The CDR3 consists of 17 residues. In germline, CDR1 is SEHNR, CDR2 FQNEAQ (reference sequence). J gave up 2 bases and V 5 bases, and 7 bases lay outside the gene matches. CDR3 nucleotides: TGTGCCAGCAGCCCGGGACTAGCGGGAGTTGCTCAAGAGACCCAGTACTTC. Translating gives CASSPGLAGVAQETQYF.

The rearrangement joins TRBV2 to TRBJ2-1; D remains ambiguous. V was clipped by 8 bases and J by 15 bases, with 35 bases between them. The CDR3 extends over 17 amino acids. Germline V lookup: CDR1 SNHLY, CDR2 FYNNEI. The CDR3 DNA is TGTGCCAGCCGTCGTCCCCCCCCGCTAGAGAAGGAAACGATGGGGTTCTTC. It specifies CASRRPPPLEKETMGFF.

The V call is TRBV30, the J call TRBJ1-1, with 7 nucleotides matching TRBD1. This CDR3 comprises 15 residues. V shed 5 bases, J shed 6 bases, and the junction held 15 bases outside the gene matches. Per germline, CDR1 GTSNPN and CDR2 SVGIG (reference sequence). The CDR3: CAWAQRGRGTPEAFF. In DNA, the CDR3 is TGTGCCTGGGCCCAGAGGGGGCGGGGTACCCCTGAAGCTTTCTTT.

CDR3 sequence (DNA): TGTGCCAGCAGTGAAGCTTACCTCCGGGAGGGGGAGACCCAGTACTTC. Protein: CASSEAYLREGETQYF. V and J are TRBV2 and TRBJ2-5; 8 bases align to TRBD2. Germline loops: CDR1 SNHLY, CDR2 FYNNEI. J gave up 5 bases and V 0 bases, and 8 bases lay outside the gene matches. The CDR3 runs 16 residues.

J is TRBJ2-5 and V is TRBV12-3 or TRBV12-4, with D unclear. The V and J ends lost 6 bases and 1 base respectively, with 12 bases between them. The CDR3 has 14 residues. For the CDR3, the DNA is TGTGCCAGCAGCCGCAGAGGTGTCCAAGAGACCCAGTACTTC. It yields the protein CASSRRGVQETQYF.

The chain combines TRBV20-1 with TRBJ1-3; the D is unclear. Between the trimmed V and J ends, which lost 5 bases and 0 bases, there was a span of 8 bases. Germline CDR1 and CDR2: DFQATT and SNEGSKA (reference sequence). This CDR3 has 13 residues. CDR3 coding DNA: TGCAGTGCTGAAGCCAGCTCTGGAAACACCATATATTTT. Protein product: CSAEASSGNTIYF.

CDR3 DNA sequence: TGTGCCAGCGCCCCCGGGGGGCGGGGCAATGAGCAGTTCTTC. This gives the protein CASAPGGRGNEQFF. V and J are TRBV2 and TRBJ2-1; perhaps TRBD2 as D (7 bases). The CDR3 loop spans 14 amino acids. CDR1 and CDR2 from the germline V gene are SNHLY and FYNNEI. Between the trimmed V and J ends, which lost 8 bases and 6 bases, there was a span of 17 bases.

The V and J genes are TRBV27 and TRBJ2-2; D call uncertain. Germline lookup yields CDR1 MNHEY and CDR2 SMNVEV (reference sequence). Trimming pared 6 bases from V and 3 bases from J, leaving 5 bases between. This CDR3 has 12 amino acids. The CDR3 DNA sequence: TGTGCCAGCAGCCCTTACACCGGGGAGCTGTTTTTT. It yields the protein CASSPYTGELFF.

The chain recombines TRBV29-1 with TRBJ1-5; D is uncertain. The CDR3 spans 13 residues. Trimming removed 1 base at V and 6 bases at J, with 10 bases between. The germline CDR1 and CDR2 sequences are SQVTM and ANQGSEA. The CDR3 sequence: CSVEVSRGQPQHF. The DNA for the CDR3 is TGCAGCGTTGAAGTTAGCCGGGGTCAGCCCCAGCATTTT.

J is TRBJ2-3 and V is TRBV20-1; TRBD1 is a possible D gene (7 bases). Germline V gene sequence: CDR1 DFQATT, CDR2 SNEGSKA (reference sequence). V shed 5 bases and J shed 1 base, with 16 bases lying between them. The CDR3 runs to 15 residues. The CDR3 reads CSAPQGGSRTDTQYF. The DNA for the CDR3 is TGCAGTGCTCCTCAGGGGGGCTCCCGCACAGATACGCAGTATTTT.